This T cell receptor (beta chain) is from a study of response to subunit inactivated influenza vaccine. Each CDR3 protein gets one entry after TCRdb re-called the RT-PCR reads with MiXCR. The sample includes about 570,000 distinct CDR3 sequences, approximately 10% of them seen just once. V shed 3 bases and J shed 3 bases, with 9 bases lying between them. The CDR3 runs to 14 residues. Germline-derived CDR1 and CDR2 are PRHDT and FYEKMQ (reference sequence). The same sample was also studied in work on T cells expressing NK-cell markers. That work contributes: Generation of TCR beta cDNA was performed by 5'RACE template switching incorporating UMIs. It was sorted CD3+CD56+NKG2C+, CD3+CD56+NKG2C- and CD3+CD56-NKG2C+ T cells that supplied the TCR beta repertoires. Only alpha-beta TCR T cells were sorted in several experiments, using an anti-gamma-delta TCR antibody. In 5 or 6 donors, dominant CD3+CD56+NKG2C+ clonotypes ranked among the top 10 CD8+ clonotypes. Several donors' CD3+CD56-NKG2C+ cells were dominated by the same clonotypes.

This sequence joins TRBV13 and TRBJ1-3; D not resolved. This sequence was found in a man aged 50 or older who received an inactivated influenza vaccine. The source material was PBMCs from blood, sampled on the day of vaccination. Here the CDR3 reads CASSFGMGGNTIYF. CDR3 in DNA: TGTGCCAGCAGCTTCGGGATGGGTGGAAACACCATATATTTT.